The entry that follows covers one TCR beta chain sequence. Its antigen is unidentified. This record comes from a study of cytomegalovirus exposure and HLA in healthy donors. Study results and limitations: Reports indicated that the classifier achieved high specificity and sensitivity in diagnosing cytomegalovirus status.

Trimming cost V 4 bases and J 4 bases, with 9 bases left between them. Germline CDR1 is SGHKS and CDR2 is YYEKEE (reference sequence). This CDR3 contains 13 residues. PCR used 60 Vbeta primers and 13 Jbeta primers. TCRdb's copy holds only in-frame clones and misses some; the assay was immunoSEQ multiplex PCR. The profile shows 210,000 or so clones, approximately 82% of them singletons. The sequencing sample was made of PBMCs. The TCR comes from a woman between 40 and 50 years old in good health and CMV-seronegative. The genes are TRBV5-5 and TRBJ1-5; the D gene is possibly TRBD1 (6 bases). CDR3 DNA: TGTGCCAGCAGCATGACAGGTAATCAGCCCCAGCATTTT. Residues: CASSMTGNQPQHF.